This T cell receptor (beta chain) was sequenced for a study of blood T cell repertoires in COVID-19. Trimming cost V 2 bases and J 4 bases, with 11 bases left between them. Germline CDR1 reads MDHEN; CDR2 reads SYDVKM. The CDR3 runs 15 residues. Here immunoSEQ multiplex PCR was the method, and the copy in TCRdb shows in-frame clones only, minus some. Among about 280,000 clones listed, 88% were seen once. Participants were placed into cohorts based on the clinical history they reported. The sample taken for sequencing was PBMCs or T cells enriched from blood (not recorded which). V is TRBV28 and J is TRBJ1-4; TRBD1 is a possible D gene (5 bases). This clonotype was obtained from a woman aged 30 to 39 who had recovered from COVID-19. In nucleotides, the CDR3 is TGTGCCAGCAGTTTAGCGGGGACTTATAATGAAAAACTGTTTTTT. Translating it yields CASSLAGTYNEKLFF.